This T cell receptor (beta chain) is from a study of blood T cells in healthy people across ages (dated by TCRdb to 2015 to 2017). General notes on the study: In model experiments, template switching captured roughly one uniquely barcoded TCR beta cDNA molecule for every two T cells. The study measured age-related changes in TCR beta repertoire diversity using deep sequencing normalized with unique cDNA molecular identifiers. The donors were divided into four age groups: young (average approximately 17 years), middle-aged (about 40), aged (approximately 64) and long-lived (roughly 86). To avoid experimental bias, donors of different ages were spread randomly across the sequencing lanes. The study analyzed two additional independent replicas of 1 million unique cDNA reads from the same blood draw for two donors, one aged 18 to 29 and one aged 80 or older. Overall study results and their limits: Donor CMV infection status was unknown, potentially confounding age-related changes in expanded clonotypes. As age increased, observed TCR beta diversity per million T cells dropped in a roughly linear way, and a significant reduction was already evident by age about 40. The percentage of naive T cells measured by flow cytometry correlated strongly with observed TCR beta diversity. Estimates of total diversity based on one million sequenced T cells were regarded as lower bounds and as underestimates. Compared with the aged group, the long-lived group had more naive CD4+ T cells, fewer expanded clones and increased TCR diversity, suggesting age selection. Bulk unsorted PBMC profiling prevented conclusive comparison of naive and antigen-experienced compartments.

Donors were roughly 40 systemically healthy Caucasian individuals from Russia aged about 6 to 100 years. Each donor gave ten milliliters of peripheral blood, collected into EDTA-treated Vacutainer tubes. Ficoll-Paque density-gradient centrifugation was used to isolate PBMCs, with at least 6.5 million per sample. Total RNA, at least 6 micrograms per sample, was extracted from PBMCs with Trizol reagent. For every donor, flow cytometry on a PBMC aliquot measured the percentage of naive CD45RAhigh/CD27high T cells. The library was obtained by 5' RACE. TCRdb lists the instrument as Illumina HiSeq 2500. A second PCR of about 6 to 12 cycles was run with a J-beta primer mix and a sample-barcoded 5' primer. A template-switch 5' adaptor carrying 12 random nucleotides introduced a unique molecular identifier onto each TCR beta cDNA molecule. Each sample yielded at least 2.5 million CDR3-containing paired-end reads. The Mint cDNA synthesis kit, primed by a TRBC-specific oligonucleotide, was used to synthesize first-strand cDNA from all RNA. Following uracil-DNA glycosylase treatment, a first 18-cycle PCR with universal primers M1SS and BC2_uni_R was performed on all cDNA. Concerning the study's data processing: Normalization of each sample was performed by random selection of 1 million high-quality reads, each carrying a distinct molecular identifier. Reads sharing molecular identifiers were discarded rather than binned into consensus sequences. CDR3 identification, clonotype clustering and error correction used MiTCR with a Q25 quality threshold and the strictest error-elimination algorithm. A nonparametric unseen species model using Euler transformation provided a lower-bound estimate of total TCR beta diversity. The public reads were quality trimmed at Q25 with fastp and then assembled into clones with MiXCR by TCRdb, keeping productive beta chains. When rows share a CDR3 protein, they turn into one entry using the most common DNA and genes. The V and J calls, along with clone size, are taken from TCRdb and not from the paper's own processing. This sample has roughly 730,000 distinct CDR3 sequences in its table, and roughly three fifths of those were observed once. Roughly 26% of the sample is taken by the ten largest.

Notes on this clonotype: It has no known antigen specificity. Base qualities are not recorded, but no much larger clone differs from it by a single base.

There are 12 amino acids in the CDR3, from cysteine to phenylalanine inclusive. The retained sequence is limited to the CDR3, 36 bases, with the frame set at the first base. CDR1 and CDR2 were assigned from the germline V gene (reference sequence) as DFQATT and SNEGSKA. The V end gives up 3 bases and the J end 6 bases, leaving 4 bases in the junction not matched to a gene. The receptor comes from a man in his forties or fifties in good health. The chain is made from TRBV20-1 and TRBJ1-2; 7 bases in between match TRBD1. The sample was blood. The CDR3 region has the sequence CSASEGGHGYTF. The nucleotide sequence reads as follows: TGCAGTGCTAGTGAAGGGGGCCATGGCTACACCTTC.